This TCR beta chain was recorded in a study of T cells in Graves' hyperthyroidism and ophthalmopathy. This clonotype was observed a few times. Its specificity is unknown. Study results and limitations: It was a median about seven months before onset that the model predicted ophthalmopathy.

Germline V gene lookup returns CDR1 GTSNPN and CDR2 SVGIG (reference sequence). This CDR3 has 15 amino acids. V gave up 1 base and J gave up 4 bases, with 14 bases separating them. Source material for PBMCs was roughly 10 ml fresh peripheral blood. TCR beta CDR3 sequences were amplified from RNA transcripts. When the TCR CDR3 underwent first-round RT-PCR, the HTBI primer set was used. TCRdb called the multiplex PCR reads again in MiXCR, with one record for every CDR3 protein. The profile shows about 360,000 distinct CDR3 sequences, less than 15% of them singletons. J is TRBJ1-5 and V is TRBV30; the D gene is possibly TRBD1 (5 bases). The sequence was obtained from a woman younger than 35 with Graves' hyperthyroidism. Sequencing used blood. The CDR3 bases are TGTGCCTGGAGTGAGGTTGGGAGGGGTAATCAGCCCCAGCATTTT. Amino acids: CAWSEVGRGNQPQHF.